This T cell receptor (beta chain) was profiled in a study of blood T cells in healthy people across ages (dated by TCRdb to 2013 to 2016). Background for the entire study: Template switching captured roughly one uniquely barcoded TCR beta cDNA molecule per two T cells in model experiments. To avoid experimental bias, donors of different ages were randomly spread across the sequencing lanes. The study measured age-related changes in TCR beta repertoire diversity using deep sequencing normalized with unique cDNA molecular identifiers. Using the same blood draw, the study looked at two additional independent replicas of 1 million unique cDNA reads for two donors, one aged 18 to 30 and the other aged 80 or older. Donors were grouped into four age groups: young (average approximately 15 years), middle-aged (about 40), aged (around 60) and long-lived (roughly 80). Findings and caveats that apply to the study as a whole: As age increased, observed TCR beta diversity per million T cells dropped in a roughly linear way, and a significant reduction was already evident by age 40. The CMV infection status of donors was not known, potentially confounding age-related changes in expanded clonotypes. Because profiling used bulk unsorted PBMCs, naive and antigen-experienced compartments could not be compared conclusively. Compared with the aged group, the long-lived group had more naive CD4+ T cells, fewer expanded clones and increased TCR diversity, suggesting age selection. Estimates of total diversity from one million sequenced T cells were regarded as lower bounds and underestimates. Observed TCR beta diversity correlated strongly with the percentage of naive T cells measured by flow cytometry.

Trimming takes 0 bases from V and 4 bases from J, and the germline ends sit 5 bases apart. The CDR3 measures 13 amino acids from cysteine to phenylalanine. The entry retains the CDR3 DNA only, 39 bases that are in frame from base 1. As encoded in the germline V gene, CDR1 is SGDLS while CDR2 is YYNGEE. The library was produced with 5' RACE. The sample was run on an Illumina HiSeq 2500. A second 7 to 11 cycle PCR used a sample-barcoded 5' primer and a J-beta primer mix. A template-switch 5' adaptor carrying 12 random nucleotides introduced a unique molecular identifier onto each TCR beta cDNA molecule. Each sample yielded at least 2.5 million CDR3-containing paired-end reads. The Mint cDNA synthesis kit, primed by a TRBC-specific oligonucleotide, was used to synthesize first-strand cDNA from all RNA. Following uracil-DNA glycosylase treatment, all cDNA underwent a first 18-cycle PCR with the universal primers M1SS and BC2_uni_R. The paper's data handling went like this. Normalization of each sample was performed by random selection of 1 million high-quality reads, each carrying a distinct molecular identifier. Reads sharing molecular identifiers were discarded rather than binned into consensus sequences. MiTCR, run with a Q25 quality threshold and the strictest error-elimination algorithm, handled CDR3 identification, clonotype clustering and error correction. Lower-bound total TCR beta diversity was estimated with a nonparametric unseen species model using Euler transformation. TCRdb passed the public sequencing reads through fastp at Q25 and MiXCR, retaining productive beta sequences. Each entry merges the rows of one CDR3 protein and shows their most common DNA and genes. Clone size and V and J calls follow TCRdb, not the original study. In all, the sample holds around 1.5 million distinct CDR3 sequences, and around 36% of those were seen once. The top ten clonotypes cover approximately 10% of the sample.

Many counts were recorded for this clonotype. The antigen it recognizes is unknown. Base qualities are not at hand, and no much larger clone is one base apart. The 35 to 40 donors, aged roughly 6 to 95 years, were systemically healthy Caucasian individuals from Russia. Each donor gave ten milliliters of peripheral blood, drawn into EDTA-treated Vacutainer tubes. Ficoll-Paque density-gradient centrifugation was used to isolate PBMCs, with at least 7 million per sample. Trizol reagent was used to extract total RNA from PBMCs, with at least 6 micrograms per sample. For every donor, an aliquot of PBMCs went through flow cytometry to measure the percentages of naive CD45RAhigh/CD27high T cells.

The chain joins TRBV9 to TRBJ2-1, with the D gene not confidently named. Sequencing was carried out using blood. The origin of this receptor is a woman aged 25-40 years in good health. This receptor has the CDR3 CASSVELYNEQFF. Here is the DNA: TGTGCCAGCAGCGTAGAGCTATACAATGAGCAGTTCTTC.